The sequence of this T cell receptor (beta chain) was determined in a study of T cells in Graves' hyperthyroidism and ophthalmopathy. At the level of the study: Peripheral blood was drawn at first diagnosis, prior to all treatment. The study's findings and limits: Most thyroid clonotypes with frequency above 0.001 were detected in blood.

A note on this clonotype: Its cognate antigen is unknown.

Trimming left V 2 bases short and J 4 bases short, with 20 bases between. Germline V lookup: CDR1 SGHTA, CDR2 FQGNSA. This CDR3 contains 18 residues. It was uncontrolled infection, other autoimmune disease, pregnancy or lactation that excluded patients. Used for diagnoses were clinical symptoms, serum thyroxine and TRAb, thyroid ultrasound and orbital computed tomography. Amplified TCR beta CDR3 regions came from RNA transcripts. Initially, a first-round RT-PCR of the TCR CDR3 employed the HTBI primer set. TCRdb processed the multiplex PCR reads anew with MiXCR; each CDR3 protein has one entry. The table has around 700,000 distinct CDR3 sequences, around 40% seen once; the top ten hold less than 35%.

Sample: blood. The V and J genes are TRBV7-2 and TRBJ1-4; D is ambiguous. This TCR derives from a woman in her thirties or forties with Graves' hyperthyroidism. CDR3 DNA: TGTGCCAGCAGCTTATCCGTTGGGCTCCTGGACGTTAATGAAAAACTGTTTTTT. Translated: CASSLSVGLLDVNEKLFF.